The rows below give T cell receptor beta chains drawn from one sample of a study of Graves' ophthalmopathy and Graves' hyperthyroidism. Each CDR3 protein is one row after TCRdb ran MiXCR on the multiplex PCR reads. The data show hundreds of thousands of distinct CDR3 sequences, about two fifths seen once. The specimen was peripheral blood. The receptors were gathered from an adult man with Graves' ophthalmopathy. Both conserved end residues are part of each CDR3. D genes are given only for firm matches. Rows give clone size only sometimes, using once, few, many, or a class for an expanded clone.

abundance | j_gene | d_gene | v_gene | CDR3nt | CDR3aa
. | TRBJ2-5 | TRBD2 | TRBV24-1 | TGTGCCACCAGTGATCCACGGACTAGCGACAAAGAGACCCAGTACTTC | CATSDPRTSDKETQYF
many | TRBJ1-2 | . | TRBV12-3/TRBV12-4 | TGTGCCAGCAGTACCCCCGGGGAAGGCTATGGCTACACCTTC | CASSTPGEGYGYTF
. | TRBJ2-5 | TRBD2 | TRBV9 | TGTGCCAGCAGCGTAGGGACTAGCACGACACCCCAAGAGACCCAGTACTTC | CASSVGTSTTPQETQYF
. | TRBJ2-6 | TRBD1 | TRBV5-1 | TGCGCCAGCAGCTTTGGACAGGGAGTTTTCGGGGCCAACGTCCTGACTTTC | CASSFGQGVFGANVLTF
. | TRBJ2-5 | . | TRBV24-1 | TGTGCCACCAGTGACCCAGGGTCAGTAGATCAGCCCCAGTACTTC | CATSDPGSVDQPQYF
. | TRBJ1-4 | TRBD1 | TRBV10-3 | TGTGCCACCGGGACAGGGGAAGGAAAACTGTTTTTT | CATGTGEGKLFF
. | TRBJ1-5 | . | TRBV7-8 | TGTGCCAGCAGCTCGAGGGGGAGCAATCAGCATTTT | CASSSRGSNQHF
many | TRBJ2-2 | . | TRBV19 | TGTGCCAGTCGAAGAGGACAAGGAAACACCGGGGAGCTGTTTTTT | CASRRGQGNTGELFF
. | TRBJ2-7 | . | TRBV19 | TGTGCCAGTAGTATTTTTGGGGGGCGCGTCTACGAGCAGTACTTC | CASSIFGGRVYEQYF
. | TRBJ1-2 | . | TRBV6-6 | TGTGCCAGCAGCCGTACGACGGCCGGGGGTTATGGCTACACCTTC | CASSRTTAGGYGYTF
. | TRBJ1-6 | TRBD1 | TRBV10-3 | TGTGCCATCAGATACCGGGACAGGGACGCTCCCCTCCACTTT | CAIRYRDRDAPLHF
. | TRBJ1-5 | TRBD1 | TRBV7-8 | TGTGCCAGCAGCTTGCCAGGGGGAACTTATCAGCCCCAGCATTTT | CASSLPGGTYQPQHF
. | TRBJ1-3 | . | TRBV20-1 | TGCAGTGCTATTCTTGTGGGGTTTGCTAACACCATATATTTT | CSAILVGFANTIYF
few | TRBJ1-2 | TRBD1 | TRBV14 | TGTGCCTGGGACAGGACGGCGTATGGCTACACCTTC | CAWDRTAYGYTF
. | TRBJ1-6 | . | TRBV3-1 | TGTGCCAGCAGCCAAGGGGGCACGACACCCCTCCACTTT | CASSQGGTTPLHF
. | TRBJ1-2 | . | TRBV10-3 | TGTGCCATCAGTGAGTCGGGGGGGAATGGCTACACCTTC | CAISESGGNGYTF
many | TRBJ1-2 | TRBD1 | TRBV7-2 | TGTGCCAGCACCCAGCCTAACCCGGGACAGGGTTATGGCTACACCTTC | CASTQPNPGQGYGYTF
. | TRBJ2-5 | . | TRBV12-3/TRBV12-4 | TGTGCCAGCAGTTCGGAATATGGAGAGACCCAGTACTTC | CASSSEYGETQYF
many | TRBJ1-6 | . | TRBV7-2 | TGTGCCAGCAGCTTCGGGAGCTCCTATAATTCACCCCTCCACTTT | CASSFGSSYNSPLHF
. | TRBJ2-6 | . | TRBV15 | TGTGCCACCAGCAGGGTAGGGAGGGACACTGGGGCCAACGTCCTGACTTTC | CATSRVGRDTGANVLTF
many | TRBJ1-1 | . | TRBV29-1 | TGCAGCGTGGGAACTAAATATAGGGAAAACACTGAAGCTTTCTTT | CSVGTKYRENTEAFF
. | TRBJ2-1 | TRBD1 | TRBV11-1 | TGTGCCAGCAGCTCCCGGGACAGGGGACGCGGTGAGCAGTTCTTC | CASSSRDRGRGEQFF
few | TRBJ1-4 | . | TRBV13 | TGTGCCAGCAGCCAAACAGGGAATAATGAAAAACTGTTTTTT | CASSQTGNNEKLFF
few | TRBJ1-6 | . | TRBV7-9 | TGTGCCAGCAGCTTAGGGGACCCCCTCTGGGATAATTCACCCCTCCACTTT | CASSLGDPLWDNSPLHF
. | TRBJ2-3 | . | TRBV25-1 | TGTGCCAGCCAGGTGACTAGCACAGATACGCAGTATTTT | CASQVTSTDTQYF
. | TRBJ2-7 | TRBD2 | TRBV4-1 | TGTGCCAGCAGCCAAGCGTCTAGCGGCCGACCTTACGAGCAGTACTTC | CASSQASSGRPYEQYF
. | TRBJ2-2 | TRBD2 | TRBV25-1 | TGTGCCAGCAGTTCTAGCGGCGCGAACACCGGGGAGCTGTTTTTT | CASSSSGANTGELFF
. | TRBJ2-1 | . | TRBV15 | TGTGCCACCAGCAGAGGACTATCGGGAGATGGGAATGAGCAGTTCTTC | CATSRGLSGDGNEQFF
. | TRBJ1-1 | . | TRBV2 | TGTGCCAGCAGTGGGTGGCAGGTGAACACTGAAGCTTTCTTT | CASSGWQVNTEAFF
many | TRBJ1-3 | . | TRBV10-3 | TGTGCCATCAGTGAGTTACAGGGCGCTGGAAACACCATATATTTT | CAISELQGAGNTIYF
few | TRBJ2-5 | . | TRBV5-1 | TGCGCCAGCAGCTTGGCCGGCAGGGCTGCAGAGACCCAGTACTTC | CASSLAGRAAETQYF
many | TRBJ2-7 | . | TRBV5-1 | TGCGCCAGCAGTAGACAGGTCGGGGTCTACGAGCAGTACTTC | CASSRQVGVYEQYF
once | TRBJ2-7 | TRBD1 | TRBV7-2 | TGTGCCTGGATCGGACAGGGGATGTACGAGCAGTACTTC | CAWIGQGMYEQYF
few | TRBJ2-5 | . | TRBV12-3/TRBV12-4 | TGTGCCAGCAGTTTATGGGGGGGACAATTCAAGGGGACCCAGTACTTC | CASSLWGGQFKGTQYF
. | TRBJ1-2 | TRBD1 | TRBV5-1 | TGCGCCAGCAGCATGCTGTCTACAGGGGGCAGCTATGGCTACACCTTC | CASSMLSTGGSYGYTF
many | TRBJ1-6 | . | TRBV20-1 | TGCAGTGCTAGAGAACTAGGGCAGGCGGCTAATTCACCCCTCCACTTT | CSARELGQAANSPLHF
few | TRBJ2-7 | . | TRBV10-3 | TGTGCCAGCAGTTACGAGGGAACAGCTACCTACGAGCAGTACTTC | CASSYEGTATYEQYF
. | TRBJ2-2 | TRBD2 | TRBV29-1 | TGCAGCGTTTTCGGGACTAGCGGGAGCGTGGACACCGGGGAGCTGTTTTTT | CSVFGTSGSVDTGELFF
. | TRBJ1-1 | TRBD1 | TRBV6-1 | TGTGCCAGCAGTGAAGAAATACAGGGGGAAGCTTTCTTT | CASSEEIQGEAFF
many | TRBJ1-2 | . | TRBV5-5 | TGTGCCAGCAGCGTCCGGGACCGCCCCGGCTACACCTTC | CASSVRDRPGYTF
. | TRBJ2-5 | . | TRBV10-3 | TGTGCCATCAGCTTGGCCGGGGAGACCCAGTACTTC | CAISLAGETQYF
. | TRBJ2-5 | TRBD1 | TRBV2 | TGTGCCAGCAAGAGGGACAGGGGAGAGACCCAGTACTTC | CASKRDRGETQYF
. | TRBJ2-1 | . | TRBV29-1 | TGCAGCGTTGAGATCCTGGGAAGGTACAATGAGCAGTTCTTC | CSVEILGRYNEQFF
many | TRBJ1-2 | . | TRBV10-3 | TGTGCCATCGAAGGACAGTTCCTCGGTGGGGGCTACACCTTC | CAIEGQFLGGGYTF
. | TRBJ2-1 | . | TRBV7-2 | TGTGCCAGCAGCTTCCTCCATGAGCAGTTCTTC | CASSFLHEQFF
many | TRBJ2-3 | . | TRBV7-2 | TGTGCCAGCAGCTCCAGTGACATAAATACGCAGTATTTT | CASSSSDINTQYF
. | TRBJ2-7 | . | TRBV29-1 | TGCAGCGTTGTCTCTGGTGGAGGCTACGAGCAGTACTTC | CSVVSGGGYEQYF
. | TRBJ1-4 | . | TRBV7-2 | TGTGCCAGCAGCTTGGAGGGCAGCACCGGGGTTGAAAAACTGTTTTTT | CASSLEGSTGVEKLFF
many | TRBJ1-2 | TRBD1 | TRBV10-3 | TGTGCCAGCCGGGACAGGGGGTATGGCTACACCTTC | CASRDRGYGYTF
many | TRBJ2-7 | TRBD1 | TRBV10-2 | TGCGCCAGTGCGAACAGGGGCGAAACCCCATACGAGCAGTACTTC | CASANRGETPYEQYF
. | TRBJ2-7 | . | TRBV7-6 | . | CASSFYICSAGGGGTYEQYF
few | TRBJ1-5 | . | TRBV19 | TGTGCCAGTAGTATCCGGACAGCCATAAGCAATCAGCCCCAGCATTTT | CASSIRTAISNQPQHF
. | TRBJ2-5 | . | TRBV7-9 | TGTGCCAGCAGCCGCGGACAATGGACAGAGACCCAGTACTTC | CASSRGQWTETQYF
many | TRBJ1-6 | . | TRBV12-3/TRBV12-4 | TGTGCCAGCAGTTTCCGACAGAACTATAATTCACCCCTCCACTTT | CASSFRQNYNSPLHF
many | TRBJ2-7 | . | TRBV19 | TGTGCCAGTAGTATTACTATCTCCTACGAGCAGTACTTC | CASSITISYEQYF